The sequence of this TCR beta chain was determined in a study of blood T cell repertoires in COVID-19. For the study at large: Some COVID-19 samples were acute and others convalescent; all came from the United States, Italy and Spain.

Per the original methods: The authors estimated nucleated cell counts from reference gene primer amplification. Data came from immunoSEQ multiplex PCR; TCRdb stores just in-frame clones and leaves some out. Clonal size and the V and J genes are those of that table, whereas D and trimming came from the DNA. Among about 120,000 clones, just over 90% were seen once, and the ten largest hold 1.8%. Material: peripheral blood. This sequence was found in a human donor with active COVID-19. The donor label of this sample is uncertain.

The CDR3 loop reads CASSLQGVGVNEQYF. As DNA, the CDR3 is TGTGCCAGCTCACTACAGGGCGTTGGTGTTAACGAGCAGTACTTC. The gene calls are TRBV18 and TRBJ2-7, with D possibly being TRBD1 (6 bases). Trimming cost V 4 bases and J 5 bases, with 18 bases left between them. Germline V gene data show CDR1 as KGHSH and CDR2 as LQKENI. This CDR3 spans 15 amino acids.